Here is one TCR beta chain with its context. The treatment denotes: oral pan-JAK inhibitor, 5-10 mg twice daily. Deletions cut 1 base from V and 3 bases from J, with 5 bases between. Germline V gene data show CDR1 as SGHNT and CDR2 as YYREEE (reference sequence). The CDR3 extends over 12 amino acids. The authors extracted RNA and reverse transcribed it into cDNA as the sequencing template. Generated by immunoSEQ multiplex PCR, the TCRdb table keeps only in-frame clones and is missing some. Here the sample spans about 140,000 clones, about 86% being singletons. The record originates from a study of CD8+ T cells in alopecia areata.

V gene TRBV5-4 combines with J gene TRBJ2-7, with D unclear. This specimen consisted of CD8+ T cells sorted from blood, obtained at week 4, from a patient treated with tofacitinib. This clonotype originated in a human donor with alopecia areata. The CDR3 region has the DNA TGTGCCAGCAGCTTGAACAGCTACGAGCAGTACTTC. This gives the protein CASSLNSYEQYF.